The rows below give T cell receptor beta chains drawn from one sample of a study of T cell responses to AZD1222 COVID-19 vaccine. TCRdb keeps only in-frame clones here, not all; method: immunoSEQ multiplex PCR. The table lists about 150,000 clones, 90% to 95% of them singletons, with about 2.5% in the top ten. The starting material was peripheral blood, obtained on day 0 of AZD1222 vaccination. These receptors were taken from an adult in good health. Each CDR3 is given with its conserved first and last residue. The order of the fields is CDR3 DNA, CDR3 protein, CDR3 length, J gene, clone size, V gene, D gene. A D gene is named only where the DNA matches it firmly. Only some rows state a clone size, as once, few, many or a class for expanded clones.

CDR3nt: TGTGCCAGCAGCTTAAGGGGACAGTCCTCTGGAAACACCATATATTTT; CDR3aa: CASSLRGQSSGNTIYF; len: 16; j_gene: TRBJ1-3; abundance: NA; v_gene: TRBV7-3; d_gene: TRBD1
CDR3nt: TGTGCCTGGATGATGAACTATGGCTACACCTTC; CDR3aa: CAWMMNYGYTF; len: 11; j_gene: TRBJ1-2; abundance: NA; v_gene: TRBV30; d_gene: NA
CDR3nt: TGCAGCGCGAACCAGGGTACGGACACCGGGGAGCTGTTTTTT; CDR3aa: CSANQGTDTGELFF; len: 14; j_gene: TRBJ2-2; abundance: once; v_gene: TRBV29-1; d_gene: NA
CDR3nt: TGTGCCAGCAGTTACAGGGGGAACTATGGCTACACCTTC; CDR3aa: CASSYRGNYGYTF; len: 13; j_gene: TRBJ1-2; abundance: NA; v_gene: TRBV12-3/TRBV12-4; d_gene: TRBD1
CDR3nt: TGTGCCAGCAGCTCAGGGTTAAAAGAGACCCAGTACTTC; CDR3aa: CASSSGLKETQYF; len: 13; j_gene: TRBJ2-5; abundance: NA; v_gene: TRBV7-3; d_gene: NA
CDR3nt: TGTGCCAGCAGCTCCCGTAAGGGACCGCGAAACTCCTACAATGAGCAGTTCTTC; CDR3aa: CASSSRKGPRNSYNEQFF; len: 18; j_gene: TRBJ2-1; abundance: NA; v_gene: TRBV7-6; d_gene: NA
CDR3nt: TGCGCCAGCAGCCCGGGGACTAGCGGGGAGCGCACAGATACGCAGTATTTT; CDR3aa: CASSPGTSGERTDTQYF; len: 17; j_gene: TRBJ2-3; abundance: NA; v_gene: TRBV5-1; d_gene: TRBD2
CDR3nt: TGCGCCAGCAGCCGGAGGGCCGGGGTGGAGACCCAGTACTTC; CDR3aa: CASSRRAGVETQYF; len: 14; j_gene: TRBJ2-5; abundance: NA; v_gene: TRBV5-1; d_gene: NA
CDR3nt: TGTGCCAGCAGCGCAATACAGGGGCATGGCTACACCTTC; CDR3aa: CASSAIQGHGYTF; len: 13; j_gene: TRBJ1-2; abundance: once; v_gene: TRBV6-5; d_gene: TRBD1
CDR3nt: TGCGCCAGCAGCCTGGACGGACTAAACACCGGGGAGCTGTTTTTT; CDR3aa: CASSLDGLNTGELFF; len: 15; j_gene: TRBJ2-2; abundance: NA; v_gene: TRBV5-1; d_gene: NA
CDR3nt: TGTGCCAGTAGTATAGATCTGGAGGGAATTGAAAAACTGTTTTTT; CDR3aa: CASSIDLEGIEKLFF; len: 15; j_gene: TRBJ1-4; abundance: NA; v_gene: TRBV19; d_gene: NA
CDR3nt: TGTGCCAGCAGCCGCCGCCAGGACAGGGGGCGCGATCAGCCCCAGCATTTT; CDR3aa: CASSRRQDRGRDQPQHF; len: 17; j_gene: TRBJ1-5; abundance: NA; v_gene: TRBV21-1; d_gene: NA
CDR3nt: TGTGCCAGCAGCCAAGATCGGAATGGGGCGAACACCGGGGAGCTGTTTTTT; CDR3aa: CASSQDRNGANTGELFF; len: 17; j_gene: TRBJ2-2; abundance: NA; v_gene: TRBV4-2; d_gene: NA
CDR3nt: TGTGCCAGCAGCTCCCTGCATAGCTCCTACAATGAGCAGTTCTTC; CDR3aa: CASSSLHSSYNEQFF; len: 15; j_gene: TRBJ2-1; abundance: NA; v_gene: TRBV5-6; d_gene: NA
CDR3nt: TGTGCCAGCAGAGGTAATAGCAATCAGCCCCAGCATTTT; CDR3aa: CASRGNSNQPQHF; len: 13; j_gene: TRBJ1-5; abundance: NA; v_gene: TRBV2; d_gene: NA
CDR3nt: TGTGCCAGCAGCGTAGGCCTACTGAGCGAGCAGTACTTC; CDR3aa: CASSVGLLSEQYF; len: 13; j_gene: TRBJ2-7; abundance: once; v_gene: TRBV9; d_gene: NA
CDR3nt: TGTGCCAGCAGTCCCCTTAGCGGGGGATATGATACGCAGTATTTT; CDR3aa: CASSPLSGGYDTQYF; len: 15; j_gene: TRBJ2-3; abundance: NA; v_gene: TRBV6-2/TRBV6-3; d_gene: TRBD2
CDR3nt: TGTGCCAGCAGTGAAGTTCGAGTCACCCGCTACGAGCAGTACTTC; CDR3aa: CASSEVRVTRYEQYF; len: 15; j_gene: TRBJ2-7; abundance: few; v_gene: TRBV2; d_gene: NA
CDR3nt: TGCGCCAGCAGCCAAAGGACAGGTACTGGAAACACCATATATTTT; CDR3aa: CASSQRTGTGNTIYF; len: 15; j_gene: TRBJ1-3; abundance: NA; v_gene: TRBV4-3; d_gene: TRBD1
CDR3nt: TGTGCCAGCAGCCGCCTTCCGGCAGGGGACGGCAATCAGCCCCAGCATTTT; CDR3aa: CASSRLPAGDGNQPQHF; len: 17; j_gene: TRBJ1-5; abundance: NA; v_gene: TRBV7-6; d_gene: NA
CDR3nt: TGTGCCAGCAGTATTACTCGCCGCGAGCAGTACTTC; CDR3aa: CASSITRREQYF; len: 12; j_gene: TRBJ2-7; abundance: NA; v_gene: TRBV6-6; d_gene: NA